This TCR beta chain was observed in a study of CD8 T cells in Susac syndrome. Germline V gene data show CDR1 as SQVTM and CDR2 as ANQGSEA. V was shortened by 7 bases and J by 6 bases, with 16 bases between the two germline ends. The CDR3 covers 13 residues. RNA amounts of about 0.5 to 1 ug underwent reverse transcription with random hexamers. Each CDR3 protein gets one entry after TCRdb re-called the immunoSEQ multiplex PCR reads with MiXCR. The table records some 120,000 distinct CDR3 sequences, 90% to 95% of them present only once. This TCR was recovered from a human donor with multiple sclerosis. What was sequenced was CD4+ T cells from PBMCs. The V gene is TRBV29-1, the J gene TRBJ2-1, with D possibly TRBD1 on 7 matching bases. The CDR3 spells CSAPAQGGNEQFF. The CDR3 nucleotides read TGCAGCGCCCCGGCCCAGGGGGGCAATGAGCAGTTCTTC.